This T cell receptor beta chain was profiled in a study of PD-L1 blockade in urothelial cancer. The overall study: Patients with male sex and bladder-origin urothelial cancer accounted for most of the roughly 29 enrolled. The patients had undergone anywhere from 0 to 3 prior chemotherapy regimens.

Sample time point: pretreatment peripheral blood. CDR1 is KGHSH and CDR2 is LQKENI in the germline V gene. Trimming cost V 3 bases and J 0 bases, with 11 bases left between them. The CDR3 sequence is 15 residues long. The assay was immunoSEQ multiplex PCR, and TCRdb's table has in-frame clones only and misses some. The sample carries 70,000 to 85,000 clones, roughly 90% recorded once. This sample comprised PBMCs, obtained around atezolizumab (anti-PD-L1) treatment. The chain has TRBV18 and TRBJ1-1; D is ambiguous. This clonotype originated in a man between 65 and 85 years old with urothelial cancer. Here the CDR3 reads CASSPSESMNTEAFF. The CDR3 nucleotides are TGTGCCAGCTCACCGTCAGAATCCATGAACACTGAAGCTTTCTTT. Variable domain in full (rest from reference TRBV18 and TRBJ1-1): NAGVMQNPRHLVRRRGQEARLRCSPMKGHSHVYWYRQLPEEGLKFMVYLQKENIIDESGMPKERFSAEFPKEGPSILRIQQVVRGDSAAYFCASSPSESMNTEAFFGQGTRLTVV.